What follows are 18 T cell receptor beta chains derived from one specimen sequenced in a study of CD8 T cells in ankylosing spondylitis. TCRdb passed the 5' RACE reads through MiXCR, listing each CDR3 protein once. The data contain 150,000 to 200,000 distinct CDR3 sequences, roughly 20% of them singletons. Sequenced material: blood, either unsorted or a sorted T cell fraction (not recorded which). These receptor sequences come from a male donor aged 5-29 years with ankylosing spondylitis or in good health (not recorded which).

In its sample, this clonotype was seen many times. The gene calls are TRBV4-1 and TRBJ2-6; D unresolved. Germline V lookup: CDR1 MGHRA, CDR2 YSYEKL. V was pared by 0 bases and J by 0 bases, with 3 bases between. The CDR3 loop spans 15 amino acids. CDR3 nucleotide sequence: TGCGCCAGCAGCCAAGAGCCCTCTGGGGCCAACGTCCTGACTTTC. As protein: CASSQEPSGANVLTF.

This clonotype was seen more than once but under ten times. This chain joins TRBV4-3 and TRBJ1-2, with TRBD1 matching 8 bases. With V trimmed by 4 bases and J by 4 bases, 5 bases remained unmatched. This CDR3 spans 14 amino acids. Germline V gene sequence: CDR1 LGHNA, CDR2 YSLEER. CDR3 sequence (DNA): TGCGCCAGCAGCCGACAGGGGATCGGCTATGGCTACACCTTC. Residues: CASSRQGIGYGYTF.

The table lists this clonotype with a few counts. The chain employs TRBV19 and TRBJ2-1, with D unclear. Germline CDR1 and CDR2: LNHDA and SQIVND (reference sequence). Trimming removed 6 bases from V and 2 bases from J, with 14 bases in between. CDR3 size: 15 residues. CDR3 nucleotide sequence: TGTGCCAGTAGAACGGCGGCAATCACCTACAATGAGCAGTTCTTC. This sequence encodes CASRTAAITYNEQFF.

The sample holds many counts of this clonotype. The CDR3 nucleotides read TGCAGTGCTTCGGGAGACTATTCACTCTACGAGCAGTACTTC. It translates to CSASGDYSLYEQYF. V usage is TRBV20-1 and J usage is TRBJ2-7; D is perhaps TRBD2 (6 bases). This CDR3 spans 14 amino acids. V dropped 5 bases and J dropped 3 bases, with 17 bases sitting between them. Germline values: CDR1 DFQATT, CDR2 SNEGSKA (reference sequence).

V is TRBV19 and J is TRBJ1-1; the D is unclear. Trimming cost V 3 bases and J 5 bases, with 13 bases left between them. This CDR3 spans 14 amino acids. The germline CDR1 and CDR2 sequences are LNHDA and SQIVND (reference sequence). The CDR3 coding sequence is TGTGCCAGTAGTATTGGATATGCGGGGACTGAAGCTTTCTTT. Translated, it gives CASSIGYAGTEAFF.

This clonotype has ten or more counts. The J gene is TRBJ1-1, the V gene TRBV29-1; 8 bases are shared with TRBD1. From germline, CDR1 is SQVTM and CDR2 ANQGSEA. The CDR3 is made up of 13 amino acids. J lost 2 bases, V lost 8 bases, and 7 bases had no gene match. CDR3 residues: CSTQGAGNTEAFF. The CDR3 DNA reads TGCAGCACTCAGGGGGCAGGAAACACTGAAGCTTTCTTT.

This clonotype was observed at least ten times. This chain connects TRBV10-2 to TRBJ2-7; no clear D gene. CDR3 length: 12 residues. V was clipped by 2 bases and J by 5 bases, with 7 bases between them. From germline, CDR1 is WSHSY and CDR2 SAAADI. The CDR3 nucleotides read TGCGCCAGCAGTGAGAGTGGCAACGAGCAGTACGTC. Encoded protein: CASSESGNEQYV.

The CDR3 coding sequence is TGCGCCAGCAGCTTGTTTCAGGGAGACGCCTACGAGCAGTACTTC. This encodes CASSLFQGDAYEQYF. The chain carries TRBV5-1 and TRBJ2-7; the D gene could be TRBD1 or TRBD2 (5 bases each). The germline V gene encodes CDR1 SGHRS and CDR2 YFSETQ. The V gene lost 1 base and the J gene lost 2 bases, with 13 bases spanning the gap. The CDR3 has 15 residues.

This clonotype was counted at least ten times. The rearrangement joins TRBV12-3 or TRBV12-4 to TRBJ2-7; 7 bases fit TRBD2. The ends lost 1 base at V and 6 bases at J; junction bases unmatched: 3. The CDR3 covers 13 residues. The CDR3 region is CASSLGSGVEQYF. The CDR3 DNA reads TGTGCCAGCAGTTTAGGCAGCGGGGTCGAGCAGTACTTC.

This clonotype was detected only a few times. The genes are TRBV29-1 and TRBJ2-1; TRBD2 matches 8 bases. The CDR3 is 13 residues long. The J segment lost 6 bases and the V segment lost 4 bases, leaving 5 bases of the junction unmatched. Germline V CDR1 and CDR2: SQVTM, ANQGSEA. The CDR3 bases are TGCAGCGTTGGAGGCGGGAGGTTCAATGAGCAGTTCTTC. It codes for CSVGGGRFNEQFF.

This clonotype occurred many times. The gene calls are TRBV14 and TRBJ2-2; 7 bases are shared with TRBD2. Germline V gene sequence: CDR1 SGHDN, CDR2 FVKESK. The length of the CDR3 is 17 residues. V dropped 2 bases and J dropped 5; count of bases not matched to a gene: 11. The CDR3 bases are TGTGCCAGCAGCCAAATCCTCCAGCGGGAAAGGACCGGGGAGCTGTTTTTT. This codes for CASSQILQRERTGELFF.

The sample holds many counts of this clonotype. The chain carries TRBV27 and TRBJ2-4; D remains unclear. The V and J ends lost 4 bases and 1 base respectively, with 17 bases between them. The CDR3 has 17 amino acids. Germline V gene data show CDR1 as MNHEY and CDR2 as SMNVEV (reference sequence). The CDR3 is CASSSLEAEGAKNIQYF. The CDR3 nucleotides are TGTGCCAGCAGTTCCCTTGAGGCGGAAGGGGCCAAAAACATTCAGTACTTC.

The table lists this clonotype with many counts. This chain uses TRBV20-1 with TRBJ2-1; TRBD2 matches 10 bases. Germline V gives CDR1 DFQATT, CDR2 SNEGSKA (reference sequence). The CDR3 covers 18 residues. J lost 0 bases, V lost 0 bases, and 8 bases had no gene match. For the CDR3, the DNA is TGCAGTGCTAGAGATGGGCTAGCGGGAGTTTCCTCCTACAATGAGCAGTTCTTC. Translating it yields CSARDGLAGVSSYNEQFF.

This clonotype showed up many times. The chain is built from TRBV12-3 or TRBV12-4 and TRBJ2-7; 9 bases agree with TRBD1. V gave up 5 bases and J gave up 3 bases; unmatched junction bases: 2. The CDR3 covers 13 residues. The CDR3 sequence: CASSMDRGYEQYV. The CDR3 bases are TGTGCCAGCAGTATGGACAGGGGCTACGAGCAGTACGTC.

At least ten counts were recorded for this clonotype. J is TRBJ1-5 and V is TRBV24-1; 9 nucleotides line up with TRBD1. There are 17 residues in the CDR3. The J segment lost 2 bases and the V segment lost 3 bases, leaving 7 bases of the junction unmatched. CDR1 KGHDR and CDR2 SFDVKD come from the germline V gene. This chain's CDR3 is CATSDNTGGFGNQPQHF. CDR3 in DNA: TGTGCCACCAGTGATAATACAGGGGGCTTTGGCAATCAGCCCCAGCATTTT.

This clonotype was observed at least ten times. This chain connects TRBV24-1 to TRBJ2-5; 7 nucleotides align to TRBD2. Germline V gives CDR1 KGHDR, CDR2 SFDVKD. Trimming took 4 bases from V and 7 from J; bases not matched to a gene: 8. CDR3 length equals 14 residues. The CDR3 DNA reads TGTGCCACCAGTGAAACCGGACTAGAAGGGACCCAGTACTTC. Amino acids: CATSETGLEGTQYF.

This clonotype showed up many times. The chain carries TRBV27 and TRBJ2-2, with D perhaps matching TRBD1 (5 bases). The V gene's germline CDR1 is MNHEY and CDR2 SMNVEV (reference sequence). The CDR3 spans 16 residues. V lost 5 bases and J 5 bases, leaving 18 bases between the germline ends. The CDR3 DNA reads TGTGCCAGCAGTGTATACGGACACCTAAATACCGGGGAGCTGTTTTTT. Translation: CASSVYGHLNTGELFF.

As for this clonotype: A much larger clone sits a single nucleotide away, making a read error possible. V and J are TRBV20-1 and TRBJ2-5, with a possible D match to TRBD2 (5 bases). This CDR3 region has 13 residues. The V gene's germline CDR1 is DFQATT and CDR2 SNEGSKA (reference sequence). The CDR3 sequence is CNARGSQQETQYF. Here the CDR3 DNA reads TGCAATGCTAGAGGGTCCCAACAAGAGACCCAGTACTTC.